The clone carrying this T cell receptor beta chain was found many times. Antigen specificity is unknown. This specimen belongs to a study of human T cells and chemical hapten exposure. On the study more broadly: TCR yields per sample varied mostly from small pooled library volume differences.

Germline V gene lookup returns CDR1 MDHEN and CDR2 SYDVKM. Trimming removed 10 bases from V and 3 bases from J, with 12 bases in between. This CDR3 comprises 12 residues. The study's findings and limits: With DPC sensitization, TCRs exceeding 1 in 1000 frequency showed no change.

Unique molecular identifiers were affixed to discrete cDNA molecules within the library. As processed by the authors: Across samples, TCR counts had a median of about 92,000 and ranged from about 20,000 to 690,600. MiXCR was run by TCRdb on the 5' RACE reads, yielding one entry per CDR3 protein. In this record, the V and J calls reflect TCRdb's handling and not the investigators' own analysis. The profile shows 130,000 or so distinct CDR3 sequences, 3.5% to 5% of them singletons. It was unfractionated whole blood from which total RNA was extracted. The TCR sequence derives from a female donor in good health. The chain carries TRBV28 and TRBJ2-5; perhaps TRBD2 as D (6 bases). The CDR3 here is CATVGGEETQYF. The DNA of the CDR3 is TGTGCCACCGTGGGAGGCGAAGAGACCCAGTACTTC. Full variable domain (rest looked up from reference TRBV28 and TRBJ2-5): DVKVTQSSRYLVKRTGEKVFLECVQDMDHENMFWYRQDPGLGLRLIYFSYDVKMKEKGDIPEGYSVSREKKERFSLILESASTNQTSMYLCATVGGEETQYFGPGTRLLVL.